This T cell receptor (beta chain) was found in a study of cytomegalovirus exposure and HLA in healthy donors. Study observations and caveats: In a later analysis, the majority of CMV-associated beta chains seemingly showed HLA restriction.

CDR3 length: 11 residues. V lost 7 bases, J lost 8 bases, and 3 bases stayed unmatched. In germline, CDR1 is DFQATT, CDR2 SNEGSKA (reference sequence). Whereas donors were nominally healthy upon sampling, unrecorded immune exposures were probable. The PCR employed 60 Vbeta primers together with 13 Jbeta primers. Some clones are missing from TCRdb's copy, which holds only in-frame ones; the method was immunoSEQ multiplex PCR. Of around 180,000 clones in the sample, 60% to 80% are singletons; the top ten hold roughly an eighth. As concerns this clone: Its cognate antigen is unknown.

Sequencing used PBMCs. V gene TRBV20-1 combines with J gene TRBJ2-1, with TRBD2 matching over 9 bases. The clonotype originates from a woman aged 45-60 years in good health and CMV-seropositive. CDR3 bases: TGCAGTGGCGGGGGGGGAGATGAGCAGTTCTTC. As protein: CSGGGGDEQFF.